This T cell receptor beta chain derives from a study of response to subunit inactivated influenza vaccine (dated 2018 in TCRdb). Some background on the complete study: To follow how T cells responded to a trivalent subunit inactivated influenza vaccine, the researchers relied on deep quantitative profiling of the T cell receptor repertoire.

Based on the germline V gene (reference sequence), the CDR1 and CDR2 sequences are MNHNY and SVGAGI. From the cysteine through the phenylalanine, the CDR3 covers 12 amino acids. The CDR3 DNA has 36 bases and is translated from base 1. At the junction V is shortened by 5 bases and J by 3 bases, with 8 bases in between. Results the study describes overall, beyond this receptor: It was suggested by the authors that each seasonal influenza vaccination may recruit only a limited number of new T cells.

Turning to this clonotype: This clone's antigen is unknown. The record has no base qualities; no much larger clone is one base away.

Library preparation was by RT-PCR. TCRdb names Illumina HiSeq 2500 as the instrument used. The public reads were run again by TCRdb, first through fastp at Q25 and then through MiXCR, and only productive beta chains were kept. Rows with one shared CDR3 protein collapse into an entry with the most common genes and DNA. The table for this sample lists a few hundred thousand distinct CDR3 sequences; roughly 22% of them were counted only once. The ten top clones hold roughly 10% of the sample. This chain is built from TRBV6-6 and TRBJ2-7, with the identity of the D gene unclear. The source of this sequence is a man between 50 and 75 years old who received an inactivated influenza vaccine. Donor details come from another sample of the same person, matched by shared clones. Sequenced here: PBMCs from blood, sampled approximately 20 months after vaccination. The CDR3 protein is CASSPTDYEQYF. The nucleotide sequence reads as follows: TGTGCCAGCAGTCCGACGGACTACGAGCAGTACTTC.